This entry is about one T cell receptor beta chain. What it binds is unknown. This sample also contains other DNA sequences that code for the same CDR3. Libraries were prepared by immunoSEQ multiplex PCR; TCRdb keeps only in-frame clonotypes and omits some of them. The data show just under 100,000 clones, with around nine tenths seen just once and 2.8% held by the top ten. V lost 6 bases and J lost 5; bases outside the gene matches: 1. This CDR3 comprises 12 residues. CDR1 MNHEY and CDR2 SMNVEV come from the germline V gene (reference sequence). This sample stems from a study of T cell responses to AZD1222 COVID-19 vaccine. Study-level results: Repertoire collection took place solely once the T cell response had peaked. Targets within unmutated variant regions were reportedly found for nearly half of spike-specific TCRs.

The source was peripheral blood, collected on day 0 of AZD1222 vaccination. This sequence originates from an adult in good health. The chain carries TRBV27 and TRBJ1-1; 9 positions agree with TRBD1. The CDR3 loop is CASRTGGTEAFF. The CDR3 DNA reads TGTGCCAGCAGGACAGGGGGGACTGAAGCTTTCTTT.